These 2 T cell receptor beta chains share one sample of origin, sequenced in a study of blood T cell repertoires in COVID-19. Sequenced by immunoSEQ multiplex PCR; TCRdb stores in-frame clones only, minus some. This sample has over 250,000 clones; 90% occur once, and the top ten carry approximately 1.2%. The sample taken for sequencing was PBMCs or T cells enriched from blood (not recorded which). Every receptor here comes from a woman in her 30s who had recovered from COVID-19.

This rearrangement joins TRBV11-2 to TRBJ2-1; 9 bases match TRBD2. V lost 4 bases, J lost 6 bases, and 10 bases stayed unmatched. CDR1 SGHAT and CDR2 FQNNGV come from the germline V gene. The CDR3 covers 16 residues. The CDR3 coding sequence is TGTGCCAGCAGCTCCCCCCGCGGGAGGGCCAGCAATGAGCAGTTCTTC. Its protein is CASSSPRGRASNEQFF.

This clone was observed once. V is TRBV10-3 and J is TRBJ1-2; a weak D match, TRBD1 (6 bases). V lost 0 bases, J lost 10 bases, and 18 bases lay in between. CDR3 length: 15 amino acids. Germline-derived CDR1 and CDR2 are ENHRY and SYGVKD. In nucleotides, the CDR3 is TGTGCCATCAGTGAGTCGCGCAGGGGCTTTATGCCCTACACCTTC. Its translation: CAISESRRGFMPYTF.